Described below is a single T cell receptor beta chain sequence and its context. The CDR3 spans 14 residues. Trimming shortened V by 3 bases and J by 6 bases, and 14 bases separated the two germline ends. Germline-derived CDR1 and CDR2 are LNHNV and YYDKDF (reference sequence). The sample originates from a study of identical twins. TCRdb independently ran MiXCR on the 5' RACE reads; one entry per CDR3 protein. The table includes approximately 530,000 distinct CDR3 sequences, 20% to 25% detected once. The same data also contributed to another study, on yellow fever vaccine responses in identical twins.

The clonotype was recovered from a woman under 30 in good health. J is TRBJ1-2 and V is TRBV15, with D unclear. Sequencing was performed on CD4+ T cells sorted from blood. Here the CDR3 reads CATSSPGGDDGYTF. CDR3 sequence (DNA): TGTGCCACCAGCAGCCCTGGAGGTGACGATGGCTACACCTTC.